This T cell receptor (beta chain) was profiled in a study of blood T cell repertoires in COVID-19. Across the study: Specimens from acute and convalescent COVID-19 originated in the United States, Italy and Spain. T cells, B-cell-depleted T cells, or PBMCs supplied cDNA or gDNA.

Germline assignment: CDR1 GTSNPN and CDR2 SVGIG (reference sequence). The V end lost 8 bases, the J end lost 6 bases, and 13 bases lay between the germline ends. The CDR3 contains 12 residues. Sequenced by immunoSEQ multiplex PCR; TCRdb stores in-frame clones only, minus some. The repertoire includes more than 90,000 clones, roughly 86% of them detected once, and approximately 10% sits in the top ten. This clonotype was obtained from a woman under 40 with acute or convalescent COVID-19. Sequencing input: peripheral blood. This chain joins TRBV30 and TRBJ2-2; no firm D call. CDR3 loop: CAALVGAGELFF. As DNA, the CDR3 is TGTGCCGCCCTGGTGGGCGCCGGGGAGCTGTTTTTT.